This T cell receptor beta chain appears in the sequencing data of a study of cytomegalovirus exposure and HLA in healthy donors. About this clone itself: Its target is not known.

The V segment lost 5 bases and the J segment 7 bases; nucleotides outside the gene matches: 10. The CDR3 runs 14 residues. The germline V gene encodes CDR1 LGHNT and CDR2 FRNRAP. PCR employed 60 Vbeta and 13 Jbeta primers. Profiled with immunoSEQ multiplex PCR; TCRdb holds only in-frame clones, not every one. The table has approximately 210,000 clones, around nine tenths seen once. Donors counted as nominally healthy when sampled, yet unrecorded immune exposures were likely. Whole-study results and caveats: While the bulk of TCR sequences proved rare, some public TCRs turned up in many donors.

The clonotype comes from a woman under 30 in good health and CMV-seronegative. The sample comprised PBMCs. The chain joins TRBV12-5 to TRBJ2-5, with 7 bases identical to TRBD2. CDR3 in DNA: TGTGCTAGTGGTACCCAGGGACTACTAGGGACCCAGTACTTC. Amino acids: CASGTQGLLGTQYF.